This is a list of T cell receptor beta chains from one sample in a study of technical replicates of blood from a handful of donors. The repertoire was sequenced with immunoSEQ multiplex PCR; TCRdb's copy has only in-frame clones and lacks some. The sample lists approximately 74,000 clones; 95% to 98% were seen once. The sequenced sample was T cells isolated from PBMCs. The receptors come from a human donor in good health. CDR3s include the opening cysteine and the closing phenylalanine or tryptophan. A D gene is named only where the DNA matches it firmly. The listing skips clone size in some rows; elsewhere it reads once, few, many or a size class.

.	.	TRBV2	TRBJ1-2	TGTGCCAGCAGACAGACGCTATCCTTATCTGGCTACACCTTC	CASRQTLSLSGYTF
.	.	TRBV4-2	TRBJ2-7	TGTGCCAGCAGCCAAGGGGACTCGGATAGGGAGCAGTACTTC	CASSQGDSDREQYF
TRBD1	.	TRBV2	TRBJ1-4	TGTGCCAGCAGTGTTGGGACAGGGAGTGAAAAACTGTTTTTT	CASSVGTGSEKLFF
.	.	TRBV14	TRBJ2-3	TGTGCCAGCAGCCAAGATTATTCCAACAGGAGCACAGATACGCAGTATTTT	CASSQDYSNRSTDTQYF
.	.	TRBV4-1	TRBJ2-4	TGCGCCAGCAGCCAGGGTATAGCCGTAGGTCTAGCCAAAAACATTCAGTACTTC	CASSQGIAVGLAKNIQYF
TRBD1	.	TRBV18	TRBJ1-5	TGTGCCAGCTCACCTGAGGGGGCCGGACAGCCCCAGCATTTT	CASSPEGAGQPQHF
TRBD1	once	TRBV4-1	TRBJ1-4	TGCGCCAGCAGCCAGGGCAGGACAGGGCGCGATAATGAAAAACTGTTTTTT	CASSQGRTGRDNEKLFF
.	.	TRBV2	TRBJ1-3	TGTGCCAGTGCGGACTTCTTAAAGGAGCCTGGAAACACCATATATTTT	CASADFLKEPGNTIYF
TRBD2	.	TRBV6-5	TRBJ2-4	TGTGCCAGCACCGCATCCCCGGGACTAGCAAATATCTTC	CASTASPGLANIF
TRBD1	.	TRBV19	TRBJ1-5	TGTGCCAGTAGACCACAGGGGGCTACAAATCAGCCCCAGCATTTT	CASRPQGATNQPQHF
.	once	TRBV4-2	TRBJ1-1	TGTGCCAGCAGCCATCCCCAGGAGAAACAGGGAAGGTCTGAAGCTTTCTTT	CASSHPQEKQGRSEAFF
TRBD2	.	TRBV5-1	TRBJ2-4	TGCGCCAGCAGCTTTAGCCTAGCGGGTACCAAAAACATTCAGTACTTC	CASSFSLAGTKNIQYF
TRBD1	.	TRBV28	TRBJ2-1	TGTGCCAGCGGAGGGACAGGGTCCTACAATGAGCAGTTCTTC	CASGGTGSYNEQFF
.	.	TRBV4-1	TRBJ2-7	TGCGCCAGCCGCCAAGTCGGGGGTAGCTCCTACGAGCAGTACTTC	CASRQVGGSSYEQYF
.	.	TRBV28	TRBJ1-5	TGTGCCAGCAGACCTCAGAATCAGCCCCAGCATTTT	CASRPQNQPQHF
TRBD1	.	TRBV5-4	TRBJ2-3	TGTGCCAGCAGCCTCCAGGGGGCAGATACGCAGTATTTT	CASSLQGADTQYF
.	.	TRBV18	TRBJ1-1	TGTGCCAGCTCACCCCCGGGACTAACAGAGGCTTTCTTT	CASSPPGLTEAFF
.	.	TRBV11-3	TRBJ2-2	TGTGCCAGCAGCTTAGGGGGACAGAACACCGGGGAGCTGTTTTTT	CASSLGGQNTGELFF
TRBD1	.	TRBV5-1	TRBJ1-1	TGCGCCAGCAGCTTGGCTGGGACAGGGAACACTGAAGCTTTCTTT	CASSLAGTGNTEAFF
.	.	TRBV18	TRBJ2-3	TGTGCCAGCTCACCGGGGGCGAGCACAGATACGCAGTATTTT	CASSPGASTDTQYF
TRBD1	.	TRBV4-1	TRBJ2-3	TGCGCCAGCAGCCATGTTACGACAGGGAACACAGATACGCAGTATTTT	CASSHVTTGNTDTQYF
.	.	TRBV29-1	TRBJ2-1	TGCAGCGTTGAAGGGCAGGGCCCCCCAAATGTTTGGCAGTTCTTC	CSVEGQGPPNVWQFF
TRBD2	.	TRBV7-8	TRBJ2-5	TGTGCCAGCAGCCACTCTAGCGGGAGCTCCCAAGAGACCCAGTACTTC	CASSHSSGSSQETQYF
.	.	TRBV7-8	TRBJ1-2	TGTGCCAGCAGCCCTTTCGTCGACTATGGCTACACCTTC	CASSPFVDYGYTF
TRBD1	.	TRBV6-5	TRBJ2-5	TGTGCCAGCAGTTACGGGACAGGGGGCGCGAAGACCCAGTACTTC	CASSYGTGGAKTQYF
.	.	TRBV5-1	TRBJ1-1	TGCGCCAGCAGCTTGGACAGGGCGGGAGCTTTCTTT	CASSLDRAGAFF
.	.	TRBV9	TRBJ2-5	TGTGCCAGCAGCGTAGAAGCAGAATGGGCTGGTGAGACCCAGTACTTC	CASSVEAEWAGETQYF
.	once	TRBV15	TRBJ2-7	TGTGCCACCAGCAGAGATTTAGTGGAGGGCAGCAGGGAGCAGTACTTC	CATSRDLVEGSREQYF
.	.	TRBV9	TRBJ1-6	TGTGCCAGCAGCGTAGACGGGCGAGGGTACAATTCACCCCTCCACTTT	CASSVDGRGYNSPLHF
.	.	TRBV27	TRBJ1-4	TGTGCCAGCAGTCCCGTCCGAGCAACTAATGAAAAACTGTTTTTT	CASSPVRATNEKLFF
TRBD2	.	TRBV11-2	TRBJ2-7	TGTGCCAGCAGCTTTACCGGGACTAGAGACTACGAGCAGTACTTC	CASSFTGTRDYEQYF